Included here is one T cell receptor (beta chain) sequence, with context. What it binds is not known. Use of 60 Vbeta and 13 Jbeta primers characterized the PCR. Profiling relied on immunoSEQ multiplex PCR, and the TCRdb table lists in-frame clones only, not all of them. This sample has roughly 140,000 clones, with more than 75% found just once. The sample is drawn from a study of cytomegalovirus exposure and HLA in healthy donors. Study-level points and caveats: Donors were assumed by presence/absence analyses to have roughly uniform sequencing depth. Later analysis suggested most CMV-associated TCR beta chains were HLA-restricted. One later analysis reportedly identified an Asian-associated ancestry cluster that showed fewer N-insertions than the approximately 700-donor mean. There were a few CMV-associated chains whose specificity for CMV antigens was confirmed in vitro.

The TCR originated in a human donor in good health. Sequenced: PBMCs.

CDR3 DNA: TGTGCCAGCAGCTGGGACAGGAGCAGGGGAAACACCATATATTTT. It codes for CASSWDRSRGNTIYF. The rearrangement joins TRBV7-9 to TRBJ1-3; 8 bases map to TRBD1. The CDR3 consists of 15 residues. V lost 4 bases to trimming and J lost 4 bases; unmatched junction nucleotides: 6. Germline V gene data show CDR1 as SEHNR and CDR2 as FQNEAQ (reference sequence).